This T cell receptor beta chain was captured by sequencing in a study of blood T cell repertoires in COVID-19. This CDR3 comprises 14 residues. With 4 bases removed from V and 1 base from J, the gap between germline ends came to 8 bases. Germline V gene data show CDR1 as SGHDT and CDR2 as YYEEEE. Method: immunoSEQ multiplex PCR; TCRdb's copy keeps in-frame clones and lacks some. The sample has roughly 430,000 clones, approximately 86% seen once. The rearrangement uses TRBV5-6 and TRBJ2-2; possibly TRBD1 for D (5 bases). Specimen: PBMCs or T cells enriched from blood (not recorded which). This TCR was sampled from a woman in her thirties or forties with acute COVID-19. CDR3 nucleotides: TGTGCCAGCAGCCGACAGATGAACACCGGGGAGCTGTTTTTT. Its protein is CASSRQMNTGELFF. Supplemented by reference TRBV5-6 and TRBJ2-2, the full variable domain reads DAGVTQSPTHLIKTRGQQVTLRCSPKSGHDTVSWYQQALGQGPQFIFQYYEEEERQRGNFPDRFSGHQFPNYSSELNVNALLLGDSALYLCASSRQMNTGELFFGEGSRLTVL.